This T cell receptor (beta chain) was sequenced during a study of blood T cell repertoires in COVID-19 (dated by TCRdb to 2020 to 2021). At the level of the whole study: Samples covering the acute and convalescent phases of COVID-19 were provided by collaborators in the United States, Italy and Spain. A de-identified subject ID, COVID-19 status, age in years and sex were almost always included in the sample metadata. Samples came from the ongoing ImmuneRACE study (first 160 participants) plus 1,254 subjects from 6 global collaborators. Where available, HLA class I and class II types were obtained from metadata supplied by the sample provider rather than from assay-based typing. The repertoires were released in a freely available public database meant as a resource for research on the immune response to SARS-CoV-2. The material from the prospective study consisted of cDNA or gDNA derived from T cells, B-cell-depleted T cells, or PBMCs. The dataset comprised deeply sampled blood TCRbeta repertoires from subjects exposed to, actively infected with, or recovered from COVID-19. The investigation overall reported the following: The quantity of clinical and demographic metadata differed by source and by participant and was supplied without curation.

The CDR3 has 16 amino acids, counting the end cysteine and phenylalanine. Only CDR3 DNA remains: 48 bases, in frame from the first base. The germline V gene sets CDR1 to MNHNS and CDR2 to SASEGT. V is cut back by 2 bases and J by 3 bases, with 7 bases in the junction unmatched. Note on this clone: Its recognized antigen is unknown. Base quality data are lacking; no much larger clone is found one base away.

TCRbeta CDR3 regions were amplified from genomic DNA using the immunoSEQ Assay, a bias-controlled multiplex PCR. Under the source paper's analysis protocol: The number of nucleated cells in each sample was estimated by amplification of reference gene primers within the assay. Sequence reads were collapsed and filtered to measure the absolute abundance of every unique TCRbeta CDR3 rearrangement. For each sample, productive Simpson clonality was calculated as the square root of Simpson's diversity index across productive rearrangements. Drawn from immuneACCESS, this table holds only the in-frame rearrangements with V and J called that TCRdb kept. Clones are partly lost; checked studies trace under half to an unresolved V gene and leave the rest unexplained. Clonal size and the V and J genes are those of that table, whereas D and trimming came from the DNA. The table for this sample lists under 250,000 clones; around 86% of them were counted only once. Jointly, the top ten make up 1.5% to 2% of the sample.

Another Seattle source contributed samples from volunteer blood donors who had recovered from COVID-19. Collaborating institutions collected whole blood in K2EDTA tubes following their own protocols. Collaborator samples were shipped for TCRbeta analysis as frozen whole blood, isolated PBMCs, or DNA extracted from either sample type. Sequenced: peripheral blood. The origin of this receptor is a woman in her sixties who had recovered from COVID-19. The chain joins TRBV6-1 to TRBJ1-3, with TRBD1 identical over 7 junction bases. The CDR3 has the sequence CASSETPDRFGNTIYF. The nucleotides are TGTGCCAGCAGTGAAACGCCGGACAGGTTTGGAAACACCATATATTTT.